This T cell receptor (beta chain) was observed in a study of Ad26.COV2.S vaccination and SARS-CoV-2 variants. The study, taken as a whole, reports: Non-spike TCR breadth showed similarity between vaccine and placebo recipients. Reports say spike-specific CD8+ and CD4+ T cell responses covered substantial breadth after vaccination.

Clones were read by immunoSEQ multiplex PCR, and TCRdb kept only the in-frame ones, dropping some. The repertoire includes 500,000 or so clones, 87% of them detected once, and roughly 12% sits in the top ten. About this clone itself: No antigen is known for it.

V shed 8 bases, J shed 3 bases, and the junction held 6 bases outside the gene matches. The CDR3 covers 15 residues. Germline lookup yields CDR1 MNHEY and CDR2 SMNVEV (reference sequence). Documented treatment: some 19 received Ad26.COV2.S at low or high dose, single or two shots; about 5 received placebo; per-sample allocation not given. Each sample was drawn 63 days after the first injection (of vaccine or placebo). As its vector, the vaccine had Ad26, which expressed Wuhan-strain SARS-CoV-2 spike. The clonotype comes from a person between 18 and 65 years old who received the Ad26.COV2.S COVID-19 vaccine or a placebo. The genes are TRBV27 and TRBJ2-3; 12 positions match TRBD2. The material sequenced was peripheral blood, taken in a trial of Ad26.COV2.S vaccine versus placebo. The CDR3 DNA follows: TGTGCCAGCGCACGACTAGCGGGAGTTACAGATACGCAGTATTTT. The encoded protein is CASARLAGVTDTQYF.